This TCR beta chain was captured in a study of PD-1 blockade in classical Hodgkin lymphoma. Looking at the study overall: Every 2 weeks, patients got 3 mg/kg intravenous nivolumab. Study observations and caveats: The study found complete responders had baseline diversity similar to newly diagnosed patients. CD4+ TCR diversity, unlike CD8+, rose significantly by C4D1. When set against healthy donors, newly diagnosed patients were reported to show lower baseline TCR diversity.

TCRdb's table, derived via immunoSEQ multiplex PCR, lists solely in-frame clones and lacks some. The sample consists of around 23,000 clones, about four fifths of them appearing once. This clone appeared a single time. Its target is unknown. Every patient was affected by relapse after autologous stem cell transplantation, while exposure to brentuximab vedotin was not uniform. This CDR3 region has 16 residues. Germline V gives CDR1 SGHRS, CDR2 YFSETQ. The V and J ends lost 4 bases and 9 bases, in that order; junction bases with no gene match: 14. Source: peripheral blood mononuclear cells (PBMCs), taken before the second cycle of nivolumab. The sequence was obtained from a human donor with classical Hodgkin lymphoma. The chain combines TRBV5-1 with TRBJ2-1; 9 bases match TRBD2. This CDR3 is CASSPRLGGGAFEQFF. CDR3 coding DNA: TGCGCCAGCAGCCCCCGCCTGGGCGGGGGGGCCTTTGAGCAGTTCTTC.